This entry features one T cell receptor (beta chain) sequence. Its antigen is currently unknown. The V end was cut by 1 base, the J end by 5 bases, with 8 bases between. CDR1 is KGHSH, CDR2 LQKENI, per germline. This CDR3 is built from 13 residues. This sample is part of a study of T cell clones after liver transplantation. Whole-study context: A pre-transplant mixed lymphocyte reaction with TCRbeta sequencing defined graft-donor-reactive clones followed in post-transplant blood. Pre-transplant mixed lymphocyte reactions yielded third-party-reactive TCRbeta sequences as comparators for graft-donor-reactive sequences. Study-wide findings and caveats: Donor-reactive sequences fell more than third party-reactive ones, suggesting partial deletion. Post-transplant time points were not standardized, so conclusions are preliminary.

Measured with immunoSEQ multiplex PCR; TCRdb has only the in-frame clones, and not every one. The sample records 55,000 or so clones, about two thirds being singletons. This clonotype was obtained from a human donor who received a liver transplant. Here the sequenced sample was CD4+ T cells from blood, taken before liver transplant. The rearrangement joins TRBV18 to TRBJ1-1; D call uncertain. CDR3 protein: CASSPRSETEAFF. The CDR3 coding sequence is TGTGCCAGCTCACCACGGTCTGAGACTGAAGCTTTCTTT.